The 27 T cell receptor beta chains given below trace back to one sample, sequenced in a study of cytomegalovirus exposure and HLA in healthy donors. The method was immunoSEQ multiplex PCR; TCRdb's version includes in-frame clones alone and lacks a portion of them. Of about 160,000 clones listed, 85% to 90% were seen once; the top ten hold around 3.8%. Specimen: PBMCs. The receptors were sampled from a man between 18 and 29 years old in good health and CMV-seropositive.

The chain joins TRBV5-1 to TRBJ2-7; 7 bases line up with TRBD2. Per the germline V gene, CDR1 is SGHRS and CDR2 is YFSETQ. J was trimmed by 3 bases and V by 5 bases; bases with no gene match: 5. The CDR3 consists of 13 residues. The CDR3: CASRGGTGYEQYF. The CDR3 nucleotides are TGCGCCAGCAGGGGGGGGACGGGCTACGAGCAGTACTTC.

V usage is TRBV19 and J usage is TRBJ2-7; weak D call: TRBD1 (6 bases). CDR1 and CDR2 from the germline V gene are LNHDA and SQIVND (reference sequence). Trimming took 3 bases from V and 1 from J, leaving 19 bases between them. The CDR3 loop spans 17 amino acids. Written as DNA, the CDR3 is TGTGCCAGTAGTATTCCTCTGGGCAGGGGAACTTCCTACGAGCAGTACTTC. Translated, it gives CASSIPLGRGTSYEQYF.

V is TRBV7-8 and J is TRBJ1-1; a weak D match, TRBD1 (5 bases). Per the germline V gene, CDR1 is SGHVS and CDR2 is FQNEAQ. V lost 4 bases, J lost 3 bases, and 24 bases lay in between. The CDR3 runs 18 residues. The CDR3 DNA reads TGTGCCAGCAGCTCCACGCTTGGTCAGGGCCGTTGGGACACTGAAGCTTTCTTT. The encoded protein is CASSSTLGQGRWDTEAFF.

The genes are TRBV13 and TRBJ2-1; 7 bases agree with TRBD1. CDR1 and CDR2 (germline): PRHDT, FYEKMQ (reference sequence). This CDR3 spans 13 amino acids. After removal of 0 bases from V and 7 bases from J, the junction contained 0 bases not matched to a gene. The CDR3 DNA reads as TGTGCCAGCAGCTTAGGACAGGGGAATGAGCAGTTCTTC. Translation: CASSLGQGNEQFF.

The table lists this clone with a count of one. The chain joins TRBV4-1 to TRBJ2-7; TRBD1 matches 7 bases. CDR1 is MGHRA, CDR2 YSYEKL, per germline. The V and J ends lost 1 base and 0 bases, in that order; junction bases with no gene match: 6. The CDR3 runs to 16 residues. CDR3 sequence: CASSQVGTVSSYEQYF. CDR3 bases: TGCGCCAGCAGCCAAGTGGGGACAGTGAGCTCCTACGAGCAGTACTTC.

The chain combines TRBV11-2 with TRBJ2-7, with D maybe TRBD1 (7 bases). CDR3 length: 16 amino acids. Germline loops: CDR1 SGHAT, CDR2 FQNNGV. The V end was cut by 5 bases, the J end by 0 bases, with 17 bases between. The CDR3 DNA is TGTGCCAGCAGCCTAGTCTCAGGGGGGAACTCCTACGAGCAGTACTTC. Translation gives CASSLVSGGNSYEQYF.

This clone came up once. The genes are TRBV4-1 and TRBJ2-1, with D possibly TRBD2 on 6 matching bases. Between the trimmed V and J ends, which lost 1 base and 0 bases, there was a span of 13 bases. The germline gives CDR1 MGHRA, CDR2 YSYEKL. This CDR3 has 17 amino acids. The chain's CDR3 is CASSQVAAGLSYNEQFF. In DNA, the CDR3 is TGCGCCAGCAGCCAAGTGGCAGCGGGCCTCTCCTACAATGAGCAGTTCTTC.

The chain uses TRBV5-6 and TRBJ1-1; 7 bases fit TRBD1. The V segment lost 2 bases and the J segment 4 bases; nucleotides outside the gene matches: 8. This CDR3 region has 15 residues. Germline loops: CDR1 SGHDT, CDR2 YYEEEE. CDR3: CASSFQQGLVTEAFF. The CDR3 DNA follows: TGTGCCAGCAGCTTCCAACAGGGGCTTGTCACTGAAGCTTTCTTT.

The chain links TRBV7-9 to TRBJ2-1, with 13 bases aligning to TRBD2. The V gene's germline CDR1 is SEHNR and CDR2 FQNEAQ (reference sequence). This CDR3 has 17 residues. The junction had 17 bases not matched to a gene; V was cut back by 5 bases and J by 13 bases. The CDR3 nucleotides are TGTGCCAGCAGCGCCGAACTGGGGACTAGCGGGATCGCTGGACAGTTCTTC. This codes for CASSAELGTSGIAGQFF.

This chain uses TRBV7-3 with TRBJ2-2; 7 positions agree with TRBD2. The germline gives CDR1 SGHTA, CDR2 FQGTGA. The CDR3 is made up of 13 amino acids. The V gene end was trimmed by 2 bases and the J gene end by 6 bases; junction bases not matched to a gene: 0. CDR3 DNA: TGTGCCAGCAGCTTAGGACTAGCCGGGGAGCTGTTTTTT. Translating it yields CASSLGLAGELFF.

This chain connects TRBV30 to TRBJ2-7, with 7 bases that match TRBD2. CDR1 GTSNPN and CDR2 SVGIG come from the germline V gene (reference sequence). This CDR3 contains 14 residues. V gave up 1 base and J gave up 4 bases; unmatched junction bases: 7. CDR3 loop: CAWSGLGRGYEQYF. The DNA for the CDR3 is TGTGCCTGGAGTGGATTAGGGAGGGGTTACGAGCAGTACTTC.

The rearrangement uses TRBV2 and TRBJ1-2; D is possibly TRBD1 (5 bases). CDR1 and CDR2 (germline): SNHLY, FYNNEI. This CDR3 region has 13 residues. The V and J ends lost 6 bases and 6 bases respectively, with 14 bases between them. CDR3 sequence: CASSDSWLNGYTF. The DNA of the CDR3 is TGTGCCAGCAGCGACAGCTGGTTGAATGGCTACACCTTC.

The chain recombines TRBV4-1 with TRBJ2-1; 9 bases map to TRBD2. V lost 4 bases, J lost 5 bases, and 9 bases stayed unmatched. The CDR3 consists of 16 residues. Germline CDR1 is MGHRA and CDR2 is YSYEKL. CDR3 amino acids: CASSRVSGSLDNEQFF. The CDR3 DNA reads TGCGCCAGCAGCCGAGTTAGCGGGAGTCTCGACAATGAGCAGTTCTTC.

The gene calls are TRBV7-3 and TRBJ2-3, with D unresolved. The CDR3 loop spans 15 amino acids. Trimming left V 5 bases short and J 1 base short, with 13 bases between. In germline, CDR1 is SGHTA, CDR2 FQGTGA. CDR3 sequence (DNA): TGTGCCAGCAGCGTGGCTGAGACTCGCACAGATACGCAGTATTTT. The encoded protein is CASSVAETRTDTQYF.

The table lists this clone with a count of one. The V call is TRBV19, the J call TRBJ2-5; D uncertain. The CDR3 spans 13 residues. Germline V gene sequence: CDR1 LNHDA, CDR2 SQIVND (reference sequence). Trimming pared 5 bases from V and 5 bases from J, leaving 12 bases between. Written as DNA, the CDR3 is TGTGCCAGTAGTCGCCCGGGTGGGGAGACCCAGTACTTC. Protein product: CASSRPGGETQYF.

The chain has TRBV2 and TRBJ1-1, with D maybe TRBD1 (5 bases). This CDR3 spans 13 amino acids. Germline CDR1 and CDR2: SNHLY and FYNNEI. V was cut by 4 bases and J by 1 base, with 7 bases left in between. CDR3 DNA: TGTGCCAGCAGTGTTCAGGGGAACACTGAAGCTTTCTTT. It yields the protein CASSVQGNTEAFF.

This clone was seen a few times. The chain links TRBV5-1 to TRBJ2-1; 8 nucleotides match TRBD2. In germline, CDR1 is SGHRS, CDR2 YFSETQ. This CDR3 has 19 residues. J was trimmed by 2 bases and V by 5 bases; bases with no gene match: 18. CDR3 in DNA: TGCGCCAGCAGAGCGAGGGACTCCCTGGAGCGGGAGCCCTACAATGAGCAGTTCTTC. This sequence encodes CASRARDSLEREPYNEQFF.

The chain recombines TRBV7-6 with TRBJ2-5; 11 positions match TRBD2. Germline trimming cut 2 bases from V and 4 bases from J; bases unmatched to any gene: 3. Germline CDR1 and CDR2: SGHVS and FNYEAQ. CDR3 size: 15 residues. The CDR3 protein is CASSLISGRGETQYF. The CDR3 DNA follows: TGTGCCAGCAGCTTAATTAGCGGGAGGGGAGAGACCCAGTACTTC.

A word on this clone: A much bigger clone sits one base away, suggesting this may be a read error. The gene calls are TRBV27 and TRBJ1-1; D is ambiguous. This CDR3 has 13 residues. The V and J ends lost 2 bases and 1 base respectively, with 5 bases between them. Germline V gene data show CDR1 as MNHEY and CDR2 as SMNVEV (reference sequence). The DNA for the CDR3 is TGTGCCAGCAGTTTACGGGGGAACACTGAAGCTTTCTTT. It codes for CASSLRGNTEAFF.

CDR3 protein: CASSDRQGSSTEAFF. The DNA of the CDR3 is TGCGCCAGCAGTGACCGACAGGGGTCGAGCACTGAAGCTTTCTTT. V gene TRBV10-1 combines with J gene TRBJ1-1; 8 bases are a match to TRBD1. The V and J ends lost 3 bases and 4 bases, in that order; junction bases with no gene match: 7. Germline assignment: CDR1 WNHNN and CDR2 SYGVQD (reference sequence). This CDR3 has 15 residues.

The chain has TRBV28 and TRBJ2-7; TRBD1 might be the D (5 bases). Germline CDR1 and CDR2: MDHEN and SYDVKM. This CDR3 spans 14 amino acids. Between the trimmed V and J ends, which lost 0 bases and 6 bases, there was a span of 12 bases. CDR3 nucleotides: TGTGCCAGCAGTTTATGGATGAAGGGGTCCGAGCAGTACTTC. Translated: CASSLWMKGSEQYF.

CDR3 sequence (DNA): TGTGCCAGCAAGCCGGAGCACTTGTGGACAGATACGCAGTATTTT. This encodes CASKPEHLWTDTQYF. The chain couples TRBV2 to TRBJ2-3; D ambiguous. The germline V gene encodes CDR1 SNHLY and CDR2 FYNNEI. The CDR3 length is 15 residues. Trimming took off 7 bases at V and 3 bases at J, with 17 bases between the two ends.

The rearrangement joins TRBV6-5 to TRBJ1-2; D possibly corresponds to TRBD1 (5 bases). The CDR3 contains 13 residues. Germline CDR1 MNHEY, CDR2 SVGAGI. Trimming removed 6 bases from V and 4 bases from J, with 12 bases in between. The CDR3 spells CASSFDSVYGYTF. DNA for the CDR3: TGTGCCAGCAGCTTCGACAGCGTCTATGGCTACACCTTC.

The chain carries TRBV5-1 and TRBJ2-4; TRBD1 aligns across 8 bases. With 4 bases clipped from V and 0 bases from J, the junction kept 9 bases outside the gene matches. In germline, CDR1 is SGHRS, CDR2 YFSETQ. The CDR3 has 17 amino acids. The CDR3 DNA reads as TGCGCCAGCAGCGGCGGACAGGGATTGAGAGCCAAAAACATTCAGTACTTC. Its translation: CASSGGQGLRAKNIQYF.

The chain uses TRBV7-9 and TRBJ2-7; 9 bases line up with TRBD2. J lost 2 bases, V lost 1 base, and 3 bases had no gene match. CDR1 is SEHNR, CDR2 FQNEAQ, per germline (reference sequence). CDR3 size: 15 residues. Here the CDR3 DNA reads TGTGCCAGCAGCTTAGTAGCTAGCGGGACCTACGAGCAGTACTTC. Its protein is CASSLVASGTYEQYF. Complete variable domain (other parts from reference TRBV7-9 and TRBJ2-7): DTGVSQNPRHKITKRGQNVTFRCDPISEHNRLYWYRQTLGQGPEFLTYFQNEAQLEKSRLLSDRFSAERPKGSFSTLEIQRTEQGDSAMYLCASSLVASGTYEQYFGPGTRLTVT.

V gene TRBV21-1 combines with J gene TRBJ2-7; the table gives TRBD1 as D, unverified against the DNA. TRBV21-1 is classified as a pseudogene. The CDR3 is 12 amino acids. In DNA, the CDR3 is TGTGCCACGAGACAAAACCGGCACGAGCAGTACTTC. This gives the protein CATRQNRHEQYF.

This rearrangement joins TRBV5-1 to TRBJ2-3; 11 bases agree with TRBD2. The germline CDR1 and CDR2 sequences are SGHRS and YFSETQ. Germline trimming cut 7 bases from V and 3 bases from J; bases unmatched to any gene: 7. This CDR3 has 15 amino acids. The CDR3 bases are TGCGCCAGCGGGACCGGGACTAGCGGTACAGATACGCAGTATTTT. Translating gives CASGTGTSGTDTQYF.